The 20 T cell receptor beta chains given below trace back to one sample, sequenced in a study of OX40 agonist ivuxolimab in advanced cancers. Libraries were built with the immunoSEQ multiplex PCR assay. TCRdb retrieved this table from immuneACCESS and kept in-frame rearrangements only. Not all clones are present; in checked studies, unresolved V genes account for under half, and no reason is known for the remainder. Counted in this sample were 60,000 to 75,000 clones; roughly 80% of them appeared once. In total, the top ten clones hold 7.9% of the sample. Source: CD4+ or CD8+ T cells sorted from blood, taken in a trial of the OX40 agonist ivuxolimab. These TCRs come from an adult with an advanced solid tumor such as melanoma, head and neck, liver or kidney cancer.

The genes are TRBV7-8 and TRBJ1-5; D uncertain. The germline gives CDR1 SGHVS, CDR2 FQNEAQ. The germline V and J ends were trimmed by 5 bases and 4 bases, with 18 bases remaining between them. The CDR3 is 16 amino acids. CDR3 nucleotide sequence: TGTGCCAGCAGCGAGCGGGGTCGGGTTTCGAATCAGCCCCAGCATTTT. This encodes CASSERGRVSNQPQHF.

The rearrangement links TRBV10-3 to TRBJ1-1, with D hard to call. Trimming took off 2 bases at V and 0 bases at J, with 4 bases between the two ends. The CDR3 length is 13 residues. The germline gives CDR1 ENHRY, CDR2 SYGVKD. CDR3 protein: CAISEPMNTEAFF. Written as DNA, the CDR3 is TGTGCCATCAGTGAGCCAATGAACACTGAAGCTTTCTTT.

This clone was counted once. The chain's CDR3 is CASSYLSGGSYEQYF. The DNA of the CDR3 is TGTGCCAGCAGTTACTTATCGGGGGGGAGTTACGAGCAGTACTTC. The chain employs TRBV6-5 and TRBJ2-7; 8 nucleotides line up with TRBD2. Germline-derived CDR1 and CDR2 are MNHEY and SVGAGI. J lost 4 bases, V lost 1 base, and 6 bases had no gene match. The CDR3 consists of 15 residues.

This chain connects TRBV5-4 to TRBJ2-4; unclear D gene. The CDR3 has 18 amino acids. Per germline, CDR1 SGHNT and CDR2 YYREEE (reference sequence). Trimming removed 4 bases at V and 2 bases at J, with 22 bases between. CDR3 nucleotides: TGTGCCAGCAGCAGAGATGGAAGAAGTCTTCCTTCCAAAAACATTCAGTACTTC. It encodes CASSRDGRSLPSKNIQYF.

The chain combines TRBV5-1 with TRBJ2-6, with 7 positions matching TRBD1. The CDR3 length is 16 residues. Germline lookup yields CDR1 SGHRS and CDR2 YFSETQ. The V segment lost 4 bases and the J segment 0 bases; nucleotides outside the gene matches: 4. Here the CDR3 reads CASSTGQLSGANVLTF. The CDR3 bases are TGCGCCAGCAGCACGGGACAGCTCTCTGGGGCCAACGTCCTGACTTTC.

Only a few counts were recorded for this clone. The chain couples TRBV5-1 to TRBJ2-2; weak D call: TRBD1 (5 bases). V lost 0 bases, J lost 6 bases, and 9 bases lay in between. Germline CDR1 and CDR2: SGHRS and YFSETQ. The CDR3 spans 14 residues. In DNA, the CDR3 is TGCGCCAGCAGCTTGGTTCCCAGGGCCGGGGAGCTGTTTTTT. Protein sequence: CASSLVPRAGELFF.

This chain uses TRBV15 with TRBJ2-1, with 9 bases matching TRBD2. V trimming: 0 bases; J trimming: 0 bases; junction bases outside the gene matches: 15. CDR1 is LNHNV and CDR2 is YYDKDF in the germline V gene (reference sequence). This CDR3 contains 21 residues. The CDR3 bases are TGTGCCACCAGCAGAGATGGGGGCAGACTAGCGGAACTAAGCTCCTACAATGAGCAGTTCTTC. It is translated as CATSRDGGRLAELSSYNEQFF.

In DNA form, the CDR3 reads TGCGCCAGCAGCCAAGCGTTAATCGGGAACTATGGCTACACCTTC. Translation gives CASSQALIGNYGYTF. The chain has TRBV4-1 and TRBJ1-2; D unresolved. Germline V gene lookup returns CDR1 MGHRA and CDR2 YSYEKL. The CDR3 is 15 amino acids. V shed 1 base and J shed 2 bases, with 11 bases lying between them.

The chain links TRBV29-1 to TRBJ2-6, with D tentatively TRBD2 (6 bases). The CDR3 is 13 residues long. Germline V gene data show CDR1 as SQVTM and CDR2 as ANQGSEA. The CDR3 coding sequence is TGCGGAGGGATGAGCTCTGGGGCCAACGTCCTGACTTTC. This translates into CGGMSSGANVLTF.

The chain is built from TRBV29-1 and TRBJ2-3; possible D gene TRBD2, 5 bases. The V gene lost 1 base and the J gene lost 3 bases, with 20 bases spanning the gap. CDR1 and CDR2 from the germline V gene are SQVTM and ANQGSEA. The CDR3 runs 17 residues. CDR3 amino acids: CSVEGSGKGLGTDTQYF. The CDR3 DNA follows: TGCAGCGTTGAAGGCTCCGGGAAGGGTTTAGGAACAGATACGCAGTATTTT.

The genes are TRBV7-2 and TRBJ2-1; D is unclear. V lost 1 base to trimming and J lost 0 bases, with 7 bases between them. The germline V gene has CDR1 SGHTA and CDR2 FQGNSA. This CDR3 region has 15 residues. The chain's CDR3 is CASSLVFSSYNEQFF. CDR3 nucleotide sequence: TGTGCCAGCAGCTTAGTTTTCAGCTCCTACAATGAGCAGTTCTTC.

V and J are TRBV7-3 and TRBJ2-3; 8 bases line up with TRBD2. CDR1 SGHTA and CDR2 FQGTGA come from the germline V gene. This CDR3 has 19 amino acids. V was clipped by 5 bases and J by 6 bases; unmatched bases: 22. The CDR3, as DNA: TGTGCCAGCAGCGCTAACAACCAGGACTGGCGGGGGGACCACGATACGCAGTATTTT. This codes for CASSANNQDWRGDHDTQYF.

This chain uses TRBV11-3 with TRBJ2-7; the D is unclear. CDR1 and CDR2 (germline): SGHNT, YENEEA. V dropped 1 base and J dropped 3 bases, with 4 bases sitting between them. The CDR3 totals 12 residues. CDR3 residues: CASSLGDYEQYF. The CDR3 region has the DNA TGTGCCAGCAGCTTAGGGGACTACGAGCAGTACTTC.

Notes on this clone: Other DNA sequences of this sample code for an identical CDR3. The chain has TRBV7-3 and TRBJ1-1, with TRBD1 matching 7 bases. CDR1 is SGHTA, CDR2 FQGTGA, per germline. The junction had 6 bases not matched to a gene; V was cut back by 5 bases and J by 3 bases. The length of the CDR3 is 14 residues. The CDR3 DNA sequence: TGTGCCAGCAGCCGGACAGGCGATGACACTGAAGCTTTCTTT. Its translation: CASSRTGDDTEAFF.

This rearrangement joins TRBV29-1 to TRBJ2-2; D ambiguous. CDR1 is SQVTM and CDR2 is ANQGSEA in the germline V gene. V gave up 7 bases and J gave up 3 bases, with 6 bases separating them. The CDR3 contains 11 residues. In DNA form, the CDR3 reads TGCAGCGGCGGTCACACCGGGGAGCTGTTTTTT. Encoded protein: CSGGHTGELFF.

V is TRBV6-6 and J is TRBJ2-6, with D uncertain. V shed 0 bases and J shed 4 bases, with 4 bases lying between them. Per germline, CDR1 MNHNY and CDR2 SVGAGI (reference sequence). The CDR3 is made up of 14 amino acids. In DNA form, the CDR3 reads TGTGCCAGCAGTTACTCGGTCGGGGCCAACGTCCTGACTTTC. Its translation: CASSYSVGANVLTF.

About this clone itself: Other nucleotide sequences in the sample specify the same CDR3. This chain links TRBV27 with TRBJ1-2; 8 bases map to TRBD1. The CDR3 is 13 amino acids. CDR1 and CDR2 from the germline V gene are MNHEY and SMNVEV (reference sequence). The V gene end was trimmed by 5 bases and the J gene end by 8 bases; junction bases not matched to a gene: 7. Here the CDR3 DNA reads TGTGCCAGCAGTCCGGACAGGGTAGGAGGCTACACCTTC. It codes for CASSPDRVGGYTF.

This clone was found once. The chain employs TRBV5-1 and TRBJ2-1, with 8 positions matching TRBD2. CDR1 and CDR2 (germline): SGHRS, YFSETQ. Trimming cost V 0 bases and J 2 bases; bases outside gene matches: 1. CDR3 length: 15 amino acids. The CDR3 DNA reads as TGCGCCAGCAGCTTGGTAGCGGGGACCTACAATGAGCAGTTCTTC. Amino acids: CASSLVAGTYNEQFF.

The CDR3 nucleotides read TGCGCCAGCAGCCGCACGGGACTACCTTTCAATGAGCAGTTCTTC. Translated, it gives CASSRTGLPFNEQFF. This chain joins TRBV4-1 and TRBJ2-1, with TRBD2 matching 7 bases. CDR1 is MGHRA, CDR2 YSYEKL, per germline. This CDR3 is 15 amino acids long. The V gene end was trimmed by 4 bases and the J gene end by 6 bases; junction bases not matched to a gene: 9.

The genes are TRBV7-8 and TRBJ2-7, with TRBD2 as a possible D gene (5 bases). Trimming pared 5 bases from V and 4 bases from J, leaving 15 bases between. Germline lookup yields CDR1 SGHVS and CDR2 FQNEAQ. This CDR3 comprises 14 residues. CDR3 sequence reads: CASSPVGSGYEQYF. CDR3 DNA sequence: TGTGCCAGCAGCCCCGTAGGGTCGGGGTACGAGCAGTACTTC.